This T cell receptor (beta chain) was sequenced in a study of shared clonotypes between healthy human individuals. Study-wide points: The donor pool, a small one, limited the genetic and exposure-history diversity represented. Naive subsets generally exceeded memory subsets in estimated richness. The four-donor shared clonotypes exceeded non-shared clonotypes in generation probability, with non-shared ones scoring lower.

Naive-designated CD8 cells lacked CD45RO, were positively enriched for CCR7, and omitted terminally differentiated effector memory CD45RA+ cells. Among the donors, all were Caucasian adults who lived in Nashville, Tennessee. About this clone: The antigen is unknown.

Using immunoSEQ multiplex PCR, the repertoire was profiled, and TCRdb retains in-frame clones only, with some absent. Found here are hundreds of thousands of clones, roughly 94% of them singletons; the top ten hold about a quarter. Material: naive CD8+ T cells sorted from blood. This clonotype originated in a man aged 25 to 45 in good health.

The CDR3 reads CASSERDYQIYEQYF. The CDR3 DNA is TGTGCCAGCAGTGAGAGGGACTACCAAATCTACGAGCAGTACTTC. The chain carries TRBV2 and TRBJ2-7, with 7 bases that match TRBD2. This CDR3 is 15 amino acids long. Trimming cost V 3 bases and J 3 bases; bases outside gene matches: 8. The germline V gene encodes CDR1 SNHLY and CDR2 FYNNEI.